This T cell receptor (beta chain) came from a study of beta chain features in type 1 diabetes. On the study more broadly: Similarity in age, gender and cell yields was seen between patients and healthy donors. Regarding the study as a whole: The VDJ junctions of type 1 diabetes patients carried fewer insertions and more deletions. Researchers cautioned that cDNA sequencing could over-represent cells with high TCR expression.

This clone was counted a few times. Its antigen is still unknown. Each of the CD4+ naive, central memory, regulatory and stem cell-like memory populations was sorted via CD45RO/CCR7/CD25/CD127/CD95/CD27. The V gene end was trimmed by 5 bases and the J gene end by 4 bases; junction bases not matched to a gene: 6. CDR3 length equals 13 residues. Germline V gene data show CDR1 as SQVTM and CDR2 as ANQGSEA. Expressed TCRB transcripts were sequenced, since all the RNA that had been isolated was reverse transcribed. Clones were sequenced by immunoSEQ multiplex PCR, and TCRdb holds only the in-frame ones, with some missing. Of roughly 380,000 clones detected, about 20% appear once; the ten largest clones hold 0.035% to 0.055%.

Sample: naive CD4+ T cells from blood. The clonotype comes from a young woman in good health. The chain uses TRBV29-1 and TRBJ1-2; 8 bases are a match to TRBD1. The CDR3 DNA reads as TGCAGCGTTTTTCAGGGGGCTGGCTATGGCTACACCTTC. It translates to CSVFQGAGYGYTF.